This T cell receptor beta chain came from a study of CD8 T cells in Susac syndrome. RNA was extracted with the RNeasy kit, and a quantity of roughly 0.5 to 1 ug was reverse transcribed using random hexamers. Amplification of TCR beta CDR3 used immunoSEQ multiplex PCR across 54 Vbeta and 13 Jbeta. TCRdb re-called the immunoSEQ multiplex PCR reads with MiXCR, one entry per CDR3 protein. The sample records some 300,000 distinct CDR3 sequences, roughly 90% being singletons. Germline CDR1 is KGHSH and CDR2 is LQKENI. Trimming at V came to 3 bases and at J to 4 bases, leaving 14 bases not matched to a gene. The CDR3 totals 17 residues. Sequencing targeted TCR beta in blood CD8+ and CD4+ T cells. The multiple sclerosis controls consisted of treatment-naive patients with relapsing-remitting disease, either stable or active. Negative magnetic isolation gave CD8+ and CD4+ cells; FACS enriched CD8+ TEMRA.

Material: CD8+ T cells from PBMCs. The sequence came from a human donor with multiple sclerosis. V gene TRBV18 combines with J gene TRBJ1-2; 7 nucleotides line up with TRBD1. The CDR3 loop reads CASSPRGLTGLFYGYTF. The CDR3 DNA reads TGTGCCAGCTCACCCCGGGGACTGACAGGGCTCTTCTATGGCTACACCTTC. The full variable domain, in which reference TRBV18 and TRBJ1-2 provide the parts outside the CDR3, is NAGVMQNPRHLVRRRGQEARLRCSPMKGHSHVYWYRQLPEEGLKFMVYLQKENIIDESGMPKERFSAEFPKEGPSILRIQQVVRGDSAAYFCASSPRGLTGLFYGYTFGSGTRLTVV.